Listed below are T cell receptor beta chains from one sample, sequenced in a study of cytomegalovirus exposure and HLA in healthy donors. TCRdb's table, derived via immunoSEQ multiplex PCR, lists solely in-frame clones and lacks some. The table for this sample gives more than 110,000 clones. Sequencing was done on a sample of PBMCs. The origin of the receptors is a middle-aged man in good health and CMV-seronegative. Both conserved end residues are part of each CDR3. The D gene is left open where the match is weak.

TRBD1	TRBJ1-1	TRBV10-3	TGTGCCATCAGTGAGGGACAGGTTGGTCCGGCCACTGAAGCTTTCTTT	CAISEGQVGPATEAFF
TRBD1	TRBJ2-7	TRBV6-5	TGTGCCAGCAGTTACTCGAGGACAGGGGTTGCCGAGCAGTACTTC	CASSYSRTGVAEQYF
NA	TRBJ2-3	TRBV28	TGTGCCAGCAGTTTCCCGTCAGGAGGCGGGTATCAAGATACGCAGTATTTT	CASSFPSGGGYQDTQYF
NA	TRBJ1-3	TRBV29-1	TGCAGCGTTAGGCACAGCTCTGGAAACACCATATATTTT	CSVRHSSGNTIYF
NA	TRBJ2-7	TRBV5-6	TGTGCCAGCAGCTTGGCTAACTACGAGCAGTACTTC	CASSLANYEQYF
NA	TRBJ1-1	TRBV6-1	TGTGCCAGTAGCGCCTCCGGAAGGACTGAAGCTTTCTTT	CASSASGRTEAFF
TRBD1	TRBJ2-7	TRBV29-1	TGCAGCGTTATCGACAGGGAAAGCTACGAGCAGTACTTC	CSVIDRESYEQYF
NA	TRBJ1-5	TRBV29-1	TGCAGCGTTAAATCCGGTAGCGGCAATCAGCCCCAGCATTTT	CSVKSGSGNQPQHF
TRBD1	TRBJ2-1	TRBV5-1	TGCGCCAGCAGCACCTTAACAGGGGCCTCCTACAATGAGCAGTTCTTC	CASSTLTGASYNEQFF
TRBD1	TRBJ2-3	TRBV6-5	TGTGCCAGCAGCCGGAGACAGGGGGAAACAGATACGCAGTATTTT	CASSRRQGETDTQYF
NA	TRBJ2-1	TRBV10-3	TGTGCCATCAGTGATCCTACTCCCAATGAGCAGTTCTTC	CAISDPTPNEQFF
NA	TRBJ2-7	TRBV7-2	TGTGCCAGCAGCTTAGGCGGGACCATCTCCTACGAGCAGTACTTC	CASSLGGTISYEQYF
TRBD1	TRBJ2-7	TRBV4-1	TGCGCCAGCAGCCAAGATGATGGACAGGGATACTACGAGCAGTACTTC	CASSQDDGQGYYEQYF
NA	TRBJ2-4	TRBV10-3	TGTGCCATCAGTGAGTCGAGGCTGGCTGAACGCATTCAGTACTTC	CAISESRLAERIQYF
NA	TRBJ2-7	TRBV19	TGTGCCAGTAGTATAGCAGGATACGACTCCTACGAGCAGTACTTC	CASSIAGYDSYEQYF
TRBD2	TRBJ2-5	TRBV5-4	TGTGCCAGCAGCTCGAGACTAGCGGACCAAGAGACCCAGTACTTC	CASSSRLADQETQYF
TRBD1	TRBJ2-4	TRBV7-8	TGTGCCAGCAGCTTAGGACAGGGTTTGGCCAAAAACATTCAGTACTTC	CASSLGQGLAKNIQYF
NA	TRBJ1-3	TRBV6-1	TGTGCCAGCAGTGTACAGGAAGGCTCTGGAAACACCATATATTTT	CASSVQEGSGNTIYF
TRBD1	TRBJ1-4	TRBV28	TGTGCCAGCAGCATAGCCGGGACAGGGGATGAAAAACTGTTTTTT	CASSIAGTGDEKLFF
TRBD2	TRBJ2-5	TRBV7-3	TGTGCCAGCAGCGAACAGCGGGGGCCCCAAGAGACCCAGTACTTC	CASSEQRGPQETQYF
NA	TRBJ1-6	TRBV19	TGTGCCAGTAGTCCCGGCTGGGGGGAAGATAATTCACCCCTCCACTTT	CASSPGWGEDNSPLHF
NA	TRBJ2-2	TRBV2	TGTGCCAGCAGTCGAGAAACCGGGGAGCTGTTTTTT	CASSRETGELFF
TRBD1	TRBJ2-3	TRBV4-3	TGCGCCAGCTCCCCCGGCAGGGGGTTTTCAGATACGCAGTATTTT	CASSPGRGFSDTQYF
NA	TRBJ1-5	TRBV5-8	TGTGCCAGCAGCTTGACTCCGCGGTGGCCCCAGCATTTT	CASSLTPRWPQHF
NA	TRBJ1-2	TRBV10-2	TGCGCCAGCAGTGAGCTCGTTATTTTCACAAAGTATGGCTACACCTTC	CASSELVIFTKYGYTF
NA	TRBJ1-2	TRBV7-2	TGTGCCAGCAGCTTATTTTTCTCCTATGGCTACACCTTC	CASSLFFSYGYTF
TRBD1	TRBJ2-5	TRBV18	TGTGCCAGCAACAGGGGTCAGGGAGAGACCCAGTACTTC	CASNRGQGETQYF
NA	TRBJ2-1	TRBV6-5	TGTGCCAGCAGTTACTCGGCAGGCACTTACAATGAGCAGTTCTTC	CASSYSAGTYNEQFF
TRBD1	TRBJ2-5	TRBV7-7	TGTGCCAGCAGCTCAGACAGGGTTCAAGAGACCCAGTACTTC	CASSSDRVQETQYF
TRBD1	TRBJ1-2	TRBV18	TGTGCCAGCTCACTACCGGACAGGGTGGACTATGGCTACACCTTC	CASSLPDRVDYGYTF
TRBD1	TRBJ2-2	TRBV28	TGTGCCAGCAGTCTCCCGACAGGGGGCACCGGGGAGCTGTTTTTT	CASSLPTGGTGELFF
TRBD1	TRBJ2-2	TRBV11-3	TGTGCTACCGCGGACAGGATAAACACCGGGGAGCTGTTTTTT	CATADRINTGELFF
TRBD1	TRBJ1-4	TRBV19	TGTGCCAGCGCCAGGGGGACTAATGAAAAACTGTTTTTT	CASARGTNEKLFF
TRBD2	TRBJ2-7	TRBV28	TGTGCCAGCAGTCCCCAACGGGGAGGGTGGGACGCGCAGTACTTC	CASSPQRGGWDAQYF